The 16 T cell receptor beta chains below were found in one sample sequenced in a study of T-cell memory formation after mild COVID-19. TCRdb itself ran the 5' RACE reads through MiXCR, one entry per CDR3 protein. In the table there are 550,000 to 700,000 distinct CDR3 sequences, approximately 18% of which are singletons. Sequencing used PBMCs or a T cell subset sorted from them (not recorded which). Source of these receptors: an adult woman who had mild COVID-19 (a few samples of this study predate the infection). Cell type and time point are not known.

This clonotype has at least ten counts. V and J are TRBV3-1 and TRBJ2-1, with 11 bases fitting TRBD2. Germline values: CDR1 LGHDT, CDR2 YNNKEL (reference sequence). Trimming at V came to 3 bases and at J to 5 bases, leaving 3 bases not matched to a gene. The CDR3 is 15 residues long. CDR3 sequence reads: CASSHSGGAHNEQFF. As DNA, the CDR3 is TGTGCCAGCAGCCATAGCGGGGGGGCCCACAATGAGCAGTTCTTC.

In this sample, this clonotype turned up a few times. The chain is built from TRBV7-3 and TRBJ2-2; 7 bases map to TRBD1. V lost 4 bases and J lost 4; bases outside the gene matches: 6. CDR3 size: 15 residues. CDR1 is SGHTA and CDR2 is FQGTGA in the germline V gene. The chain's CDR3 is CASSSTGVATGELFF. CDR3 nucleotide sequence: TGTGCCAGCAGCTCTACAGGGGTGGCCACCGGGGAGCTGTTTTTT.

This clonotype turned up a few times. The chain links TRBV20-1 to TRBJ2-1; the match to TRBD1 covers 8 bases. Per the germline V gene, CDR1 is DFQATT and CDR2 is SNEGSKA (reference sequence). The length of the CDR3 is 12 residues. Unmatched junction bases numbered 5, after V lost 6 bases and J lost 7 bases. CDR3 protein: CSAQTGGNEQFF. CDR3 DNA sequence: TGCAGTGCCCAAACAGGGGGTAATGAGCAGTTCTTC.

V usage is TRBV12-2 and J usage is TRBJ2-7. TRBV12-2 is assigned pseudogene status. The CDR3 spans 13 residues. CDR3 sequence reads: CASRLRVTYEQYF. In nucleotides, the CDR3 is TGTGCAAGTCGCTTAAGGGTGACCTACGAGCAGTACTTC.

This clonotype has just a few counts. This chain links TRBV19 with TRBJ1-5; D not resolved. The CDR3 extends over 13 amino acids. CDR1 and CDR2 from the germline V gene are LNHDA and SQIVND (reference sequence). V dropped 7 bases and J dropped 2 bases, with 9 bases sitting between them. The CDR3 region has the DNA TGTGCCAGTAAAATGCAGGGCAATCAGCCCCAGCATTTT. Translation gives CASKMQGNQPQHF.

CDR3 nucleotides: TGCGCCAGCAGCAAAGATCCGGCATACACCGGGGAGCTGTTTTTT. This gives the protein CASSKDPAYTGELFF. The rearrangement joins TRBV5-1 to TRBJ2-2; D gene uncertain. Germline V lookup: CDR1 SGHRS, CDR2 YFSETQ. V shed 4 bases and J shed 3 bases, with 13 bases lying between them. The CDR3 loop spans 15 amino acids.

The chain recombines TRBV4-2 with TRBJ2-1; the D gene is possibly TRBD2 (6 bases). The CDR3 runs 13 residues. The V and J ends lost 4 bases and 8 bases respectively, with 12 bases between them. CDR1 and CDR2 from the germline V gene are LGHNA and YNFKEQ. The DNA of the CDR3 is TGTGCCAGCAGCCTAGGGGTAGCGGATGAGCAGTTCTTC. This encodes CASSLGVADEQFF.

The CDR3 sequence is CATTKGGSGGRTDTQYF. In DNA, the CDR3 is TGTGCCACCACCAAAGGAGGCAGCGGGGGTAGGACAGATACGCAGTATTTT. The V gene is TRBV24-1, the J gene TRBJ2-3; 8 nucleotides align to TRBD2. The junction had 15 bases not matched to a gene; V was cut back by 8 bases and J by 3 bases. The CDR3 is made up of 17 amino acids. CDR1 is KGHDR, CDR2 SFDVKD, per germline.

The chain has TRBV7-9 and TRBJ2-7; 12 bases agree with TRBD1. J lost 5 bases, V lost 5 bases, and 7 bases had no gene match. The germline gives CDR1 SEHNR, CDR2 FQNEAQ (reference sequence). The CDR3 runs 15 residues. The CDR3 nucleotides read TGTGCCAGCAGCCTAGGGACAGGGGGCTACCACGAGCAGTACTTC. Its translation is CASSLGTGGYHEQYF.

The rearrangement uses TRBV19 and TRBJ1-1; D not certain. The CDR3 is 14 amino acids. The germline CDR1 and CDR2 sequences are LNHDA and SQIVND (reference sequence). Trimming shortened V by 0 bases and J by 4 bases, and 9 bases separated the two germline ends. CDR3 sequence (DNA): TGTGCCAGTAGTATAGACCCCGGTAGCACTGAAGCTTTCTTT. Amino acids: CASSIDPGSTEAFF.

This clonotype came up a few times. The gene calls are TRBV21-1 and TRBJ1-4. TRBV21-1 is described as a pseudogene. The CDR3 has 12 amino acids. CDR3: CASERLDEKLFF. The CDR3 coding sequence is TGTGCCAGCGAGAGGCTCGATGAAAAACTGTTTTTT.

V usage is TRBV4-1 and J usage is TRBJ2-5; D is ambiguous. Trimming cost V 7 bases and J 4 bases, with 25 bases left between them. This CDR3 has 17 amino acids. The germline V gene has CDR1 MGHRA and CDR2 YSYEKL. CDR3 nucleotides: TGCGCCAGCACAAGCTTGTCGTCTCTGGGGTCTGGAGAGACCCAGTACTTC. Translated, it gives CASTSLSSLGSGETQYF.

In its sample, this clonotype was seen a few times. In DNA form, the CDR3 reads TGTGCCAGTAGTATAGTCGGGACAGGTCCCACCTACGAGCAGTACTTC. Its translation: CASSIVGTGPTYEQYF. The chain carries TRBV19 and TRBJ2-7; 8 bases match TRBD1. Germline CDR1 LNHDA, CDR2 SQIVND (reference sequence). J was trimmed by 2 bases and V by 1 base; bases with no gene match: 7. This CDR3 has 16 residues.

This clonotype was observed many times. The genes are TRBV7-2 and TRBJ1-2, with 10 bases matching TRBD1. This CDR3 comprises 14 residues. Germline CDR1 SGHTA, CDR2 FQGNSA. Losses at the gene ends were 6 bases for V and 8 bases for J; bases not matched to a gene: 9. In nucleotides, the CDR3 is TGTGCCAGCAGTTCCGGGACAGGGGATCGGGGCTACACCTTC. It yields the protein CASSSGTGDRGYTF.

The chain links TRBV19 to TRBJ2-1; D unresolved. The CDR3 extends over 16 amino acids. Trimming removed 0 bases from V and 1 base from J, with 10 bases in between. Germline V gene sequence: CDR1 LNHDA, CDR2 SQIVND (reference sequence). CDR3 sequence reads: CASSIDGSGSYNEQFF. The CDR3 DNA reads TGTGCCAGTAGTATAGATGGGTCGGGTTCCTACAATGAGCAGTTCTTC.

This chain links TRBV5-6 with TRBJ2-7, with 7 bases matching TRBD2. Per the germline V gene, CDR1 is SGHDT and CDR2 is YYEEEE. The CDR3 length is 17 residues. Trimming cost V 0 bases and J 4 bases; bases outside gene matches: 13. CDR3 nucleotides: TGTGCCAGCAGCTTGGCCGGGCTAGCGGCCGGAATTTACGAGCAGTACTTC. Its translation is CASSLAGLAAGIYEQYF.